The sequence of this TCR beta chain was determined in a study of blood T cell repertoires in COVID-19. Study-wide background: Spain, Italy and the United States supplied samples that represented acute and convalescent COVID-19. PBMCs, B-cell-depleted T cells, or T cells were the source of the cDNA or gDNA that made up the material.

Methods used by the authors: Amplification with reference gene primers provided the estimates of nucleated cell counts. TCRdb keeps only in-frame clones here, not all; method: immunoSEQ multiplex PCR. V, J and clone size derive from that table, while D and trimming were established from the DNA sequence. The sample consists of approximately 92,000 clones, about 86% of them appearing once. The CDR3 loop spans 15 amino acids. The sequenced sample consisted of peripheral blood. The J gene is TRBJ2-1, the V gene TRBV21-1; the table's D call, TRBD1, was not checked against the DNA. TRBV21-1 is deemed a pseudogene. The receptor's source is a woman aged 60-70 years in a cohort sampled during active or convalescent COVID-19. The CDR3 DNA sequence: TGTGCCAGCAGGGGACAGGGGAATTTGGACAATGAGCAGTTCTTC. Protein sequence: CASRGQGNLDNEQFF.